This T cell receptor (beta chain) was obtained from a study of cytomegalovirus exposure and HLA in healthy donors. In its sample, this clone was seen once. The germline CDR1 and CDR2 sequences are MDHEN and SYDVKM. CDR3 length equals 15 residues. Trimming at V came to 5 bases and at J to 9 bases, leaving 11 bases not matched to a gene. The PCR made use of 60 Vbeta and 13 Jbeta primers. Produced via immunoSEQ multiplex PCR; TCRdb's table is partial and in-frame only. The sample lists roughly 150,000 clones, 80% to 85% occurring once. The receptor was derived from a male donor in good health and CMV-seronegative. The chain carries TRBV28 and TRBJ2-1; 9 bases map to TRBD2. Specimen: PBMCs. The CDR3 loop reads CASSPQRGARIEQFF. The CDR3 nucleotides read TGTGCCAGCAGTCCCCAGCGGGGGGCCAGGATTGAGCAGTTCTTC.